Each of the 10 T cell receptor beta chains below was sequenced from the same sample in a study of cytomegalovirus exposure and HLA in healthy donors. Data came from immunoSEQ multiplex PCR; TCRdb stores just in-frame clones and leaves some out. The sample contains 90,000 to 130,000 clones, roughly 90% of which appear only once. The sample taken for sequencing was PBMCs. The receptor source for this set is a woman in her twenties or thirties in good health and CMV-seropositive.

Only one count was recorded for this clone. V is TRBV29-1 and J is TRBJ1-1; D perhaps matches TRBD1 (5 bases). The CDR3 totals 13 residues. Germline V gene lookup returns CDR1 SQVTM and CDR2 ANQGSEA. Trimming stripped 2 bases from V and 4 bases from J, with 11 bases between. The CDR3 region has the DNA TGCAGCGTTGAACCTCAGGGTTTCACTGAAGCTTTCTTT. Translating it yields CSVEPQGFTEAFF.

This chain joins TRBV29-1 and TRBJ2-3, with 8 nucleotides matching TRBD2. The CDR3 length is 15 residues. The germline CDR1 and CDR2 sequences are SQVTM and ANQGSEA. V was pared by 6 bases and J by 5 bases, with 13 bases of the junction left unmatched. The CDR3 loop is CSVGGDGTHVDTQYF. CDR3 sequence (DNA): TGCAGCGTCGGGGGGGACGGAACTCATGTAGATACGCAGTATTTT.

This chain uses TRBV9 with TRBJ1-3; tentatively, D is TRBD1 (6 bases). V lost 0 bases and J 4 bases, leaving 20 bases between the germline ends. This CDR3 is 18 amino acids long. The germline V gene has CDR1 SGDLS and CDR2 YYNGEE. The CDR3 region is CASSVGQDQISGGNTIYF. The CDR3 region has the DNA TGTGCCAGCAGCGTAGGACAGGATCAGATCTCGGGAGGAAACACCATATATTTT.

V gene TRBV7-6 combines with J gene TRBJ2-5, with 8 bases identical to TRBD1. Germline V gene sequence: CDR1 SGHVS, CDR2 FNYEAQ. The junction had 6 bases not matched to a gene; V was cut back by 5 bases and J by 4 bases. This CDR3 contains 14 residues. In DNA form, the CDR3 reads TGTGCCAGCAGCGAGACAGGGGTGTCAGAGACCCAGTACTTC. Translating gives CASSETGVSETQYF.

The chain combines TRBV6-1 with TRBJ1-2; D is unresolved. The V end was cut by 3 bases, the J end by 4 bases, with 9 bases between. Germline V lookup: CDR1 MNHNS, CDR2 SASEGT. The CDR3 loop spans 13 amino acids. In DNA, the CDR3 is TGTGCCAGCAGTGAGTTCGGTAGCTATGGCTACACCTTC. Amino acid sequence: CASSEFGSYGYTF.

CDR3 in amino acids: CASSQRRLAGAANTGELFF. The CDR3, as DNA: TGCGCCAGCAGCCAGAGGCGGCTAGCGGGAGCGGCGAACACCGGGGAGCTGTTTTTT. The V call is TRBV4-1, the J call TRBJ2-2; 10 bases are shared with TRBD2. Germline V lookup: CDR1 MGHRA, CDR2 YSYEKL. Trimming at V came to 3 bases and at J to 0 bases, leaving 10 bases not matched to a gene. The CDR3 length is 19 residues.

The chain employs TRBV2 and TRBJ1-6; maybe TRBD1 (5 bases). V lost 5 bases, J lost 0 bases, and 14 bases lay in between. There are 17 residues in the CDR3. Germline values: CDR1 SNHLY, CDR2 FYNNEI. The CDR3 loop is CASSFLQGSSYNSPLHF. CDR3 bases: TGTGCCAGCAGTTTTCTTCAGGGAAGCTCCTATAATTCACCCCTCCACTTT.

The V and J genes are TRBV5-1 and TRBJ2-3; a possible D gene is TRBD2 (5 bases). The CDR3 runs 15 residues. V dropped 0 bases and J dropped 3 bases, with 11 bases sitting between them. The germline V gene has CDR1 SGHRS and CDR2 YFSETQ. CDR3: CASSLAERGTDTQYF. The DNA for the CDR3 is TGCGCCAGCAGCTTGGCCGAGAGAGGGACAGATACGCAGTATTTT.

This rearrangement joins TRBV2 to TRBJ2-5; TRBD2 matches 12 bases. J lost 3 bases, V lost 4 bases, and 6 bases had no gene match. This CDR3 has 16 amino acids. The germline V gene has CDR1 SNHLY and CDR2 FYNNEI. The CDR3, as DNA: TGTGCCAGCAGTGTGGGGACTAGCGGGCCGAAAGAGACCCAGTACTTC. This encodes CASSVGTSGPKETQYF.

The chain is built from TRBV6-6 and TRBJ2-5; 9 bases agree with TRBD1. The CDR3 totals 16 residues. Per the germline V gene, CDR1 is MNHNY and CDR2 is SVGAGI (reference sequence). The ends lost 2 bases at V and 3 bases at J; junction bases unmatched: 7. Written as DNA, the CDR3 is TGTGCCAGCAGTTACACCGCCTGGGACAGGGAAGAGACCCAGTACTTC. It translates to CASSYTAWDREETQYF.